Listed below are T cell receptor beta chains from one sample, sequenced in a study of blood T cell repertoires in COVID-19. Method: immunoSEQ multiplex PCR; TCRdb's copy keeps in-frame clones and lacks some. The table shows approximately 260,000 clones, with about 88% occurring only once. Source material: peripheral blood. The origin of the receptors is a young man with active or convalescent COVID-19. The CDR3 runs from the conserved cysteine through the conserved F or W. A D gene is named only where the DNA matches it firmly. Clone size appears in some rows only: once, few, many, or a class for an expanded clone.

TRBV11-2	NA	TRBD1	TRBJ1-6	TGTGCCAGCAGCCCTAACAGGGGCGGCAATTCACCCCTCCACTTT	CASSPNRGGNSPLHF
TRBV10-3	NA	NA	TRBJ1-1	TGTGCCATCAGTGCCTGGATGGACAGCAGCATGAACACTGAAGCTTTCTTT	CAISAWMDSSMNTEAFF
TRBV7-3	NA	TRBD2	TRBJ2-5	TGTGCCAGCAGTTTTAGCGGGGCTGAGACCCAGTACTTC	CASSFSGAETQYF
TRBV2	once	TRBD2	TRBJ2-2	TGTGCCAGCAGTGAATGGGCTAGCGGGGGGGCCGGGGAGCTGTTTTTT	CASSEWASGGAGELFF
TRBV5-4	NA	NA	TRBJ2-1	TGTGCCAGCAGTAGTGGACAGTACTCCTACAATGAGCAGTTCTTC	CASSSGQYSYNEQFF
TRBV9	NA	NA	TRBJ2-5	TGTGCCAGCAGCGATAATAACGCGGGGACCCAGTACTTC	CASSDNNAGTQYF
TRBV12-5	NA	NA	TRBJ2-1	TGTGCTAGTGGTTTGGTAAGGGGGGGGGACTTTACCTACAATGAGCAGTTCTTC	CASGLVRGGDFTYNEQFF
TRBV10-2	NA	NA	TRBJ1-5	TGCGCCAGCAGTGAGCGGAGGGAGAGGGACAATCAGCCCCAGCATTTT	CASSERRERDNQPQHF
TRBV27	many	TRBD2	TRBJ2-7	TGTGCCAGCAGTCCCGGGACTAGCGGAGACGAGCAGTACTTC	CASSPGTSGDEQYF
TRBV19	NA	NA	TRBJ2-5	TGTGCCAGTGGACCCAAGGGGGAGACCCAGTACTTC	CASGPKGETQYF
TRBV6-5	NA	TRBD2	TRBJ2-1	TGTGCCAGCAGTTACCGGGGCGGGAGGCCTTCGGAGCAGTTCTTC	CASSYRGGRPSEQFF
TRBV19	NA	TRBD2	TRBJ2-1	TGTGCCAGTAAGTTAGCGGGGATCTACAATGAGCAGTTCTTC	CASKLAGIYNEQFF
TRBV24-1	NA	NA	TRBJ1-5	TGTGCCACCAGTGATGTCGGGGGAATTCAGCCCCAGCATTTT	CATSDVGGIQPQHF
TRBV11-3	NA	TRBD2	TRBJ2-5	TGTGCCAGCAGCCCCGGGCGGGGGGGCCTTGAGACCCAGTACTTC	CASSPGRGGLETQYF
TRBV3-1/TRBV3-2	NA	NA	TRBJ1-4	TGTGCCAGCAGCTTAGGGGTTGCTGCACCCGAAAAACTGTTTTTT	CASSLGVAAPEKLFF
TRBV12-5	NA	TRBD1	TRBJ1-4	TGTGCTAGTGGTTTTACGGGACAGGGGACCCCAACTAATGAAAAACTGTTTTTT	CASGFTGQGTPTNEKLFF
TRBV7-9	NA	NA	TRBJ1-3	TGTGCCAGCAGCTTAGTCAGTTCCGGGGACACCATATATTTT	CASSLVSSGDTIYF
TRBV5-1	NA	TRBD2	TRBJ2-3	TGCGCCAGCAGTCCAGCGGGAGGGACAGATACGCAGTATTTT	CASSPAGGTDTQYF
TRBV11-3	NA	NA	TRBJ2-7	TGTGCCAGCAGCTTAGGTCGGGAGCCGCGCGAGCAGTACTTC	CASSLGREPREQYF
TRBV5-4	NA	TRBD2	TRBJ2-1	TGTGCCAGCAGCCGACTAGCGGGGGGGGCCTTTGGAACCTACAATGAGCAGTTCTTC	CASSRLAGGAFGTYNEQFF
TRBV7-3	NA	TRBD2	TRBJ2-2	TGTGCCAGCAGCTTAAGCCCTAGCGGGGCGAACACCGGGGAGCTGTTTTTT	CASSLSPSGANTGELFF
TRBV7-2	NA	NA	TRBJ1-6	TGTGCCAGCAGTTCCACCAGGGATTCACCCCTCCACTTT	CASSSTRDSPLHF
TRBV9	NA	NA	TRBJ2-3	TGTGCCAGCAGCGTTTGGGGGGGCCAGAGGGGCACAGATACGCAGTATTTT	CASSVWGGQRGTDTQYF
TRBV11-3	NA	NA	TRBJ2-1	TGTGCCAGCAGCTTAACCTACTTAGATGAGCAGTTCTTC	CASSLTYLDEQFF
TRBV21-1	NA	NA	TRBJ1-1	TGTGCCAGCACTCCCCGGGACAGAGAACATGAAGCTTTCTTT	CASTPRDREHEAFF
TRBV7-9	NA	TRBD1	TRBJ2-1	TGTGCCAGCAGACAAACAGGGGGCAATGAGCAGTTCTTC	CASRQTGGNEQFF
TRBV7-8	NA	NA	TRBJ1-6	TGTGCCAGCAGGCATGCCCGGGACACCTATAATTCACCCCTCCACTTT	CASRHARDTYNSPLHF
TRBV5-1	NA	TRBD1	TRBJ1-4	TGCGCCAGCAGCTCACAGGGGGTTAATGAAAAACTGTTTTTT	CASSSQGVNEKLFF
TRBV4-1	NA	NA	TRBJ1-5	TGCGCCAGCAGCCAAGGACAGGCGTTCAATCAGCCCCAGCATTTT	CASSQGQAFNQPQHF
TRBV13	once	NA	TRBJ1-1	TGTGCCAGCAGCACAACAGGGAGGGCTGAAGCTTTCTTT	CASSTTGRAEAFF
TRBV2	NA	TRBD1	TRBJ1-3	TGTGCCAGCAGACAGGGGACTGGAAACACCATATATTTT	CASRQGTGNTIYF
TRBV24-1	NA	TRBD1	TRBJ2-2	TGTGCCACCAGTGCCCTGGGACAGGGGTCGAACACCGGGGAGCTGTTTTTT	CATSALGQGSNTGELFF
TRBV18	once	NA	TRBJ2-1	TGTGCCAGCTCACCCCCGGGACTGGGCGGCCAAGAGCAGTTCTTC	CASSPPGLGGQEQFF
TRBV12-3/TRBV12-4	NA	NA	TRBJ2-2	TGTGCCAGCAGTTTATCTCCCTCCGGGGAGCTGTTTTTT	CASSLSPSGELFF
TRBV6-2/TRBV6-3	NA	NA	TRBJ2-7	TGTGCCAGCAGTTCAGGGTTGGAGCAGTACTTC	CASSSGLEQYF
TRBV2	NA	TRBD1	TRBJ2-7	TGTGCCAGCAGAGTGAAGCGCGGGCCGACAGGGGGCTTCTCCTACGAGCAGTACTTC	CASRVKRGPTGGFSYEQYF
TRBV6-5	NA	TRBD1	TRBJ2-7	TGTGCCAGCGGCCGGGACAGGGTTTTTTCGCAGTACTTC	CASGRDRVFSQYF
TRBV9	NA	NA	TRBJ2-5	TGTGCCAGCAGCAAGGGGGGCGGCCCAGGTCCAGGGGGCCAGTACTTC	CASSKGGGPGPGGQYF
TRBV19	NA	NA	TRBJ1-1	TGTGCCAGTAGTATAGAAGGAGGGTGGCCTGAAGCTTTCTTT	CASSIEGGWPEAFF
TRBV28	many	NA	TRBJ2-7	TGTGCCAGCAGTCCCAGGCTTTCCTACGAGCAGTACTTC	CASSPRLSYEQYF
TRBV5-4	few	TRBD2	TRBJ2-3	TGTGCCAGCAGCTTTCGACTAGCGGGGCTCACAGATACGCAGTATTTT	CASSFRLAGLTDTQYF
TRBV24-1	NA	NA	TRBJ2-1	TGTGCCACCACCCAAGGGGGGGTGGGGGAGCAGTTCTTC	CATTQGGVGEQFF
TRBV3-1/TRBV3-2	NA	NA	TRBJ1-5	TGTGCCAGCAGCCAAGGAGTGGAGCAGCCCCAGCATTTT	CASSQGVEQPQHF
TRBV9	NA	NA	TRBJ1-5	TGTGCCAGAGCTGAGTGTAGAGTGGGGCTTTATAGCAATCAGCCCCAGCATTTT	CARAECRVGLYSNQPQHF
TRBV19	NA	NA	TRBJ2-1	TGTGCCAGTAGTTTCCGACAGGATCCGTACAATGAGCAGTTCTTC	CASSFRQDPYNEQFF
TRBV7-7	NA	TRBD1	TRBJ2-2	TGTGCTAGCAGTTCCGGACAGGGTAACACCGGGGAGCTGTTTTTT	CASSSGQGNTGELFF
TRBV6-6	NA	NA	TRBJ1-6	TGTGCCAGCAGAGCCGACAGCTCCAATTCACCCCTCCACTTT	CASRADSSNSPLHF
TRBV15	NA	TRBD1	TRBJ1-2	TGTGCCACCAGCAGAGATCTGGGACAGGTCGACTACACCTTC	CATSRDLGQVDYTF
TRBV30	NA	TRBD2	TRBJ2-5	TGTGCCTGGAGTCCGGGAGGCGAGACCCAGTACTTC	CAWSPGGETQYF
TRBV11-3	NA	TRBD1	TRBJ2-7	TGTGCCAGCAGCTCCGGGGCCTGGACAGGGAACGAGCAGTACTTC	CASSSGAWTGNEQYF
TRBV3-1/TRBV3-2	NA	TRBD2	TRBJ2-1	TGTGCCAGCAGCCAGACTAGCGGGTTTGATGAGCAGTTCTTC	CASSQTSGFDEQFF
TRBV5-1	NA	TRBD1	TRBJ2-7	TGCGCCAGCAGCTCGCGCCAGGACAGGGGATCCTACGAGCAGTACTTC	CASSSRQDRGSYEQYF
TRBV11-2	few	NA	TRBJ2-5	TGTGCCAGCAGCCCCCCGCGGGTCCACCGGGAAGAGACCCAGTACTTC	CASSPPRVHREETQYF
TRBV10-3	NA	NA	TRBJ2-2	TGTGCCATCAGTACCGCACTAATCTCCGGGGAGCTGTTTTTT	CAISTALISGELFF